The rows below give T cell receptor beta chains drawn from one sample of a study of CD8+CD57+ T cells in acquired aplastic anemia. Using its own MiXCR run on the reads, TCRdb lists one record per CDR3 protein. The table lists 150,000 to 200,000 distinct CDR3 sequences, over 60% of them singletons. The sample comprised sorted CD4+, CD8+, or CD8+CD57+ T cells (not recorded which) from PBMCs. These receptors came from a human donor with severe aplastic anemia or a healthy control (not recorded which). CDR3s leave out the opening cysteine and the closing phenylalanine or tryptophan. Fields, in order: V gene, J gene, clone size, CDR3 protein. The size entry is marked missing in some rows and otherwise reads once, few, many or a size class.

>TRBV7-8|TRBJ2-3|NA
ASLKGRGRGDTQY
>TRBV12-3/TRBV12-4|TRBJ2-3|many
ASSPRRATTDTQY
>TRBV30|TRBJ2-7|NA
AWDGSPYEQY
>TRBV19|TRBJ2-2|NA
ASARTENTGELF
>TRBV7-9|TRBJ2-1|NA
ASSRETGGGNEQF
>TRBV9|TRBJ1-2|NA
ASSLEGTGGVYGYT
>TRBV2|TRBJ2-2|NA
ASSEALAGGRELF
>TRBV20-1|TRBJ2-7|many
SARGSSYEQY
>TRBV24-1|TRBJ1-4|NA
ATSDPTTGPDEKLF
>TRBV20-1|TRBJ1-3|NA
SARDLRGNTIY
>TRBV20-1|TRBJ2-3|NA
SALIPGLAALFTDTQY
>TRBV29-1|TRBJ1-2|NA
SVEVSSFNYGYT